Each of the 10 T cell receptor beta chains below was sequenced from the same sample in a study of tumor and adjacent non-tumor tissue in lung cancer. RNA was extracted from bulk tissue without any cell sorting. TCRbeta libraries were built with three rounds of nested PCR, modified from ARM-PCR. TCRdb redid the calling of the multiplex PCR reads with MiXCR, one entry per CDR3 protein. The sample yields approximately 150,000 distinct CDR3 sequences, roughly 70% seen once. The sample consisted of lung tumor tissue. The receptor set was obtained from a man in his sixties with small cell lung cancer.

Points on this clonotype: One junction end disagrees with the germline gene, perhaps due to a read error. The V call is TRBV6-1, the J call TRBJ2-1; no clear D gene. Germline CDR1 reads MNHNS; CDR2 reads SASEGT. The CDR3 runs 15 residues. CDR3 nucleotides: TGTGCCAGCATTGAAGCGCTGGATAGTTACAATGAGCGGTTCTTC. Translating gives CASIEALDSYNERFF.

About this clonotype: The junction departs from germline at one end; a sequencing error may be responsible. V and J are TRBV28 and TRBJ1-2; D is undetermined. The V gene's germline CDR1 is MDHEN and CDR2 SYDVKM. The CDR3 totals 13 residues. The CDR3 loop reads CASSLLANYGYTF. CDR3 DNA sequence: TGTGCCAGCAGTTTATTGGCTAACTATGGCTACACATTC.

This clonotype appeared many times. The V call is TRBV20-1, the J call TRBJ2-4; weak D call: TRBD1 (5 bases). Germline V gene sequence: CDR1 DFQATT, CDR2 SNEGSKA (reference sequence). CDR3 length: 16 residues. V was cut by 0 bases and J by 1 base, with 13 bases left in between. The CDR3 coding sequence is TGCAGTGCTAGAGATTCCCTTAGGGGCGCCAAAAACATTCAGTACTTC. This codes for CSARDSLRGAKNIQYF.

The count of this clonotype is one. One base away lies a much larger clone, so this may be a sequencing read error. The chain's CDR3 is CSVEVRGTEQFF. As DNA, the CDR3 is TGCAGCGTTGAAGTCCGTGGGACTGAGCAGTTCTTC. The chain uses TRBV29-1 and TRBJ2-1, with D perhaps given as TRBD1 or TRBD2 (5 bases each). Trimming pared 1 base from V and 9 bases from J, leaving 10 bases between. Per germline, CDR1 SQVTM and CDR2 ANQGSEA. This CDR3 comprises 12 residues.

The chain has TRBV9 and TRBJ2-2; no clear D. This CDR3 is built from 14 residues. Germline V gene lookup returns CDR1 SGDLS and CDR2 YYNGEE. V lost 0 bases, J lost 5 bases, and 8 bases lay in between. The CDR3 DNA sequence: TGTGCCAGCAGCGTAGTGCAAGCGACCGGGGAGCTGTTTTTT. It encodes CASSVVQATGELFF.

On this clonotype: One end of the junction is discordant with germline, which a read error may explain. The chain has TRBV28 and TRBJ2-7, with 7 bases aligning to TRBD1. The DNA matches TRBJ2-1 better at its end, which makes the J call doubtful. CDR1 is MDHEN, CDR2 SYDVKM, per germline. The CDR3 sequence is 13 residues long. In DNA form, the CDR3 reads TGTGCCAACAGTGGGGGACAGTCCTACGAGCAGTTCTTC. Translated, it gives CANSGGQSYEQFF.

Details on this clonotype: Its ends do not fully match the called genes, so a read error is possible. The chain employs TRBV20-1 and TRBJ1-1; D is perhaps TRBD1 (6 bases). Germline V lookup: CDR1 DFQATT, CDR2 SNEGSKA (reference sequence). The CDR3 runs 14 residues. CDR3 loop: CSMARGRTNTEAFF. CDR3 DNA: TGCAGTATGGCGAGGGGGAGGACGAACACTGAAGCTTTTTTT.

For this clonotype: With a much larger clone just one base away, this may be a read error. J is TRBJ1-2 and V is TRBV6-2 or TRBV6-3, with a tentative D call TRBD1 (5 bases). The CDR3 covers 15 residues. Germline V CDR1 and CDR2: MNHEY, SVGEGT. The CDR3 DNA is TGTGCCAGCAGAACTCCGGGACCGGGGGAGTTGGGCTACATCTTC. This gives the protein CASRTPGPGELGYIF.

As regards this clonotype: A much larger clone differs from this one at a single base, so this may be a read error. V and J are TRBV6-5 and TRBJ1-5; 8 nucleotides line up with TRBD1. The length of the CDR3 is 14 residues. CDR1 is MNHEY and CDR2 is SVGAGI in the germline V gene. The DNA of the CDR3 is TGTACCAGCAGTTTATCCCGGACAGGGAAGACCCAGCATTTT. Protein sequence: CTSSLSRTGKTQHF.

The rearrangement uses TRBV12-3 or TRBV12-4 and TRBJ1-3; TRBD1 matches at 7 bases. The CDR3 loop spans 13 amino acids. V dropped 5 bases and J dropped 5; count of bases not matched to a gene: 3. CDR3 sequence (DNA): TGTGCCAGCAGTGTGGACAGGAGAAACACCATATATTTT. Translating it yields CASSVDRRNTIYF.